The next 31 T cell receptor beta chains were all read from a single sample in a study of spatial heterogeneity in lung cancer. One entry per CDR3 protein results from TCRdb running MiXCR on the 5' RACE reads. The sample has 40,000 to 55,000 distinct CDR3 sequences, approximately 6.8% seen once. Described time point: sample taken at primary tumor resection. Whole RNA from tumor, nontumor lung or frozen PBMC was sequenced unsorted. Sequenced material: PBMCs, taken at surgery. These receptors were obtained from a female donor with early-stage non-small cell lung cancer.

In this sample, this clonotype turned up many times. The chain uses TRBV11-2 and TRBJ2-7, with D possibly matching TRBD2 (6 bases). Trimming took off 1 base at V and 2 bases at J, with 9 bases between the two ends. This CDR3 is 14 amino acids long. Germline V gene lookup returns CDR1 SGHAT and CDR2 FQNNGV. CDR3 amino acids: CASSLVGGAYEQYF. The CDR3 DNA reads as TGTGCCAGCAGCTTAGTCGGGGGTGCCTACGAGCAGTACTTC.

This clonotype was seen a few times. This chain uses TRBV3-1 with TRBJ2-1; 7 nucleotides match TRBD2. Germline CDR1 and CDR2: LGHDT and YNNKEL (reference sequence). The junction had 10 bases not matched to a gene; V was cut back by 2 bases and J by 15 bases. This CDR3 has 13 residues. The CDR3 here is CASSQSGGGWWFF. The CDR3 DNA follows: TGTGCCAGCAGCCAATCGGGGGGAGGCTGGTGGTTCTTC.

The chain employs TRBV7-3 and TRBJ2-3, with D tentatively TRBD2 (6 bases). CDR1 and CDR2 from the germline V gene are SGHTA and FQGTGA. This CDR3 contains 14 residues. Trimming removed 5 bases at V and 6 bases at J, with 15 bases between. The CDR3 loop is CASSRGGVVDTQYF. CDR3 DNA: TGTGCCAGCAGCCGAGGCGGGGTTGTGGATACGCAGTATTTT. Full variable domain (remainder filled in from reference TRBV7-3 and TRBJ2-3): GAGVSQTPSNKVTEKGKYVELRCDPISGHTALYWYRQSLGQGPEFLIYFQGTGAADDSGLPNDRFFAVRPEGSVSTLKIQRTERGDSAVYLCASSRGGVVDTQYFGPGTRLTVL.

The J gene is TRBJ2-5, the V gene TRBV18; a weak D match, TRBD1 (6 bases). The V and J ends lost 3 bases and 1 base respectively, with 12 bases between them. Germline lookup yields CDR1 KGHSH and CDR2 LQKENI. CDR3 length: 15 residues. The CDR3 spells CASSPRGGLQETQYF. In DNA form, the CDR3 reads TGTGCCAGCTCACCCAGGGGCGGACTCCAAGAGACCCAGTACTTC. Complete variable domain (other parts from reference TRBV18 and TRBJ2-5): NAGVMQNPRHLVRRRGQEARLRCSPMKGHSHVYWYRQLPEEGLKFMVYLQKENIIDESGMPKERFSAEFPKEGPSILRIQQVVRGDSAAYFCASSPRGGLQETQYFGPGTRLLVL.

This clonotype was counted at least ten times. J is TRBJ2-7 and V is TRBV12-3 or TRBV12-4; 15 bases align to TRBD2. Trimming removed 5 bases from V and 8 bases from J; junction bases left unmatched: 4. The CDR3 has 14 amino acids. Written as DNA, the CDR3 is TGTGCCAGCAGTCTTGGGACTAGCGGGGGGAAGCAGTACTTC. It specifies CASSLGTSGGKQYF.

This clonotype showed up just a few times. The rearrangement links TRBV5-1 to TRBJ2-7; unclear D gene. The CDR3 is 17 residues long. Germline V gives CDR1 SGHRS, CDR2 YFSETQ. Trimming removed 0 bases from V and 2 bases from J, with 18 bases in between. CDR3 DNA sequence: TGCGCCAGCAGCTTGGAGTCTGGACCTCTCCCCCCCTACGAGCAGTACTTC. This translates into CASSLESGPLPPYEQYF.

This clonotype turned up a few times. The chain carries TRBV7-2 and TRBJ2-1, with TRBD2 matching 10 bases. V was clipped by 5 bases and J by 4 bases; unmatched bases: 2. Germline values: CDR1 SGHTA, CDR2 FQGNSA. The CDR3 sequence is 14 residues long. CDR3 nucleotide sequence: TGTGCCAGCAGCCGACTAGCGGGTTACAATGAGCAGTTCTTC. Translated, it gives CASSRLAGYNEQFF.

The chain carries TRBV5-1 and TRBJ2-7; possible D gene TRBD2, 6 bases. The CDR3 is 11 amino acids. The germline V gene has CDR1 SGHRS and CDR2 YFSETQ. V lost 5 bases to trimming and J lost 4 bases, with 7 bases between them. The CDR3 protein is CASRRGYEQYF. DNA for the CDR3: TGCGCCAGCAGGCGGGGTTACGAGCAGTACTTC.

This clonotype was seen a handful of times. This chain connects TRBV5-1 to TRBJ1-6; 9 positions match TRBD1. CDR3 length equals 15 residues. Germline V gene lookup returns CDR1 SGHRS and CDR2 YFSETQ. Trimming at V came to 0 bases and at J to 9 bases, leaving 4 bases not matched to a gene. CDR3 DNA sequence: TGCGCCAGCAGCTTGGGGGGACAGGGCGTTTCACCCCTCCACTTT. Encoded protein: CASSLGGQGVSPLHF.

This clonotype occurred a few times. This chain links TRBV5-4 with TRBJ2-1; D tentatively reads TRBD1 or TRBD2 (6 bases each). Germline V gives CDR1 SGHNT, CDR2 YYREEE (reference sequence). The CDR3 is 14 residues long. Trimming removed 4 bases at V and 4 bases at J, with 12 bases between. The CDR3 DNA is TGTGCCAGCAGCCGAGGGGGGCAGTACAATGAGCAGTTCTTC. Amino acid sequence: CASSRGGQYNEQFF. Together with reference TRBV5-4 and TRBJ2-1, the CDR3 gives the full variable domain: ETGVTQSPTHLIKTRGQQVTLRCSSQSGHNTVSWYQQALGQGPQFIFQYYREEENGRGNFPPRFSGLQFPNYSSELNVNALELDDSALYLCASSRGGQYNEQFFGPGTRLTVL.

Here the CDR3 reads CASRPQGGSTEAFF. The CDR3 DNA follows: TGTGCCAGCAGACCCCAGGGGGGGAGCACTGAAGCTTTCTTT. The J gene is TRBJ1-1, the V gene TRBV12-3 or TRBV12-4; 7 bases map to TRBD1. Trimming at V came to 6 bases and at J to 4 bases, leaving 8 bases not matched to a gene. The CDR3 sequence is 14 residues long.

This clonotype was detected ten times or more. The rearrangement joins TRBV20-1 to TRBJ2-2, with D uncertain. Per the germline V gene, CDR1 is DFQATT and CDR2 is SNEGSKA (reference sequence). Trimming removed 3 bases at V and 1 base at J, with 6 bases between. The CDR3 is made up of 13 amino acids. Here the CDR3 reads CSASLENTGELFF. CDR3 DNA: TGCAGTGCTAGCCTCGAGAACACCGGGGAGCTGTTTTTT.

The gene calls are TRBV7-9 and TRBJ1-1; D remains ambiguous. The length of the CDR3 is 14 residues. With 2 bases removed from V and 2 bases from J, the gap between germline ends came to 9 bases. Germline V gene sequence: CDR1 SEHNR, CDR2 FQNEAQ (reference sequence). For the CDR3, the DNA is TGTGCCAGCAGCTTATTCGCCGATAACACTGAAGCTTTCTTT. Translating gives CASSLFADNTEAFF.

The sample holds a few counts of this clonotype. The chain links TRBV11-2 to TRBJ2-7; D is possibly TRBD1 (5 bases). Trimming removed 5 bases from V and 2 bases from J, with 16 bases in between. CDR3 length: 15 amino acids. Germline CDR1 is SGHAT and CDR2 is FQNNGV. In nucleotides, the CDR3 is TGTGCCAGCAGCCCCAATACAGGCCCAGCCTACGAGCAGTACTTC. Translating it yields CASSPNTGPAYEQYF.

The table lists this clonotype with many counts. The V call is TRBV6-6, the J call TRBJ1-1, with unresolved D. The CDR3 spans 11 residues. In germline, CDR1 is MNHNY, CDR2 SVGAGI (reference sequence). V was pared by 6 bases and J by 8 bases, with 10 bases between. CDR3 sequence: CASSVGEEAFF. CDR3 sequence (DNA): TGTGCCAGCAGCGTGGGCGAGGAAGCTTTCTTT.

This clonotype was seen repeatedly, ten times or more. The V gene is TRBV20-1, the J gene TRBJ2-1; D may be TRBD1 or TRBD2 (6 bases each). Trimming stripped 4 bases from V and 2 bases from J, with 9 bases between. CDR3 length: 13 residues. In germline, CDR1 is DFQATT, CDR2 SNEGSKA (reference sequence). DNA for the CDR3: TGCAGTGCTAAGGGGGGACCCTACAATGAGCAGTTCTTC. Its protein product is CSAKGGPYNEQFF.

Points on this clonotype: A read error may produce the germline difference seen at one junction end. The V call is TRBV6-1, the J call TRBJ2-7, with D perhaps TRBD1 (6 bases). CDR1 MNHNS and CDR2 SASEGT come from the germline V gene. This CDR3 spans 13 amino acids. The CDR3 loop reads CASRDSNLYGQYF. The CDR3 DNA sequence: TGTGCCAGCAGGGACAGTAATCTCTACGGGCAGTACTTC.

This clonotype was found many times. The rearrangement uses TRBV24-1 and TRBJ2-4; no reliable D call. Trimming removed 10 bases from V and 1 base from J, with 31 bases in between. Germline lookup yields CDR1 KGHDR and CDR2 SFDVKD. The CDR3 extends over 20 amino acids. The CDR3 DNA follows: TGTGCCACTGCTGACGAGGCCAAAAACCCAGCTGACGAGGCCAAAAACATTCAGTACTTC. Translating gives CATADEAKNPADEAKNIQYF.

This clonotype was seen at least ten times. The chain joins TRBV11-2 to TRBJ2-3; unclear D gene. V was cut by 2 bases and J by 2 bases, with 17 bases left in between. Per the germline V gene, CDR1 is SGHAT and CDR2 is FQNNGV. This CDR3 is 17 amino acids long. The CDR3 DNA reads TGTGCCAGCAGCTTAATCGAATCGGCAGGCTCCACAGATACGCAGTATTTT. Translation gives CASSLIESAGSTDTQYF.

This clonotype appeared many times. The chain combines TRBV7-9 with TRBJ2-7; 9 nucleotides line up with TRBD2. Germline V gives CDR1 SEHNR, CDR2 FQNEAQ (reference sequence). Trimming removed 5 bases from V and 4 bases from J; junction bases left unmatched: 6. The CDR3 contains 14 residues. The CDR3 is CASSVGGLAYEQYF. Here the CDR3 DNA reads TGTGCCAGCAGCGTAGGGGGACTAGCTTACGAGCAGTACTTC.

This clonotype was observed many times. V usage is TRBV11-2 and J usage is TRBJ2-3; maybe TRBD2 (5 bases). The germline V gene encodes CDR1 SGHAT and CDR2 FQNNGV. The CDR3 contains 14 residues. V was shortened by 5 bases and J by 0 bases, with 9 bases between the two germline ends. CDR3 bases: TGTGCCAGCAGCCAGAGGACTAGCACAGATACGCAGTATTTT. Translated: CASSQRTSTDTQYF.

This clonotype was observed at least ten times. The chain uses TRBV29-1 and TRBJ2-7; 8 positions agree with TRBD1. V lost 8 bases and J lost 6; bases outside the gene matches: 15. The CDR3 is made up of 14 amino acids. Germline V CDR1 and CDR2: SQVTM, ANQGSEA. CDR3 nucleotide sequence: TGCAGCACAAAGGGACAGGAAGGTCTTGGCGAGCAGTACTTC. Encoded protein: CSTKGQEGLGEQYF.

Many counts were recorded for this clonotype. The chain joins TRBV29-1 to TRBJ2-5, with D perhaps TRBD1 (5 bases). CDR1 and CDR2 from the germline V gene are SQVTM and ANQGSEA. The CDR3 is 13 amino acids. The germline V and J ends were trimmed by 6 bases and 1 base, with 12 bases remaining between them. In nucleotides, the CDR3 is TGCAGCGTACCAACAGGTTTCCAAGAGACCCAGTACTTC. Protein product: CSVPTGFQETQYF.

This clonotype was detected many times. V is TRBV7-8 and J is TRBJ2-5; D is possibly TRBD2 (6 bases). Germline CDR1 reads SGHVS; CDR2 reads FQNEAQ. Trimming cost V 5 bases and J 5 bases, with 21 bases left between them. The CDR3 runs 16 residues. CDR3 region: CASSQRTIAWGETQYF. The CDR3 region has the DNA TGTGCCAGCAGCCAGAGGACTATCGCCTGGGGGGAGACCCAGTACTTC.

This clonotype was counted many times. This chain uses TRBV5-1 with TRBJ2-7; a possible D gene is TRBD1 (5 bases). The CDR3 covers 16 residues. The germline gives CDR1 SGHRS, CDR2 YFSETQ. Trimming left V 4 bases short and J 6 bases short, with 23 bases between. In DNA, the CDR3 is TGCGCCAGCAGCCTACAAACCGGACAAGCCGGCGGCGAGCAGTACTTC. The encoded protein is CASSLQTGQAGGEQYF.

The genes are TRBV12-3 or TRBV12-4 and TRBJ1-1; 8 bases agree with TRBD1. V shed 8 bases and J 8 bases; nucleotides not matched to a gene: 10. This CDR3 has 13 amino acids. The CDR3 loop reads CASRPQTGAEAFF. Here the CDR3 DNA reads TGTGCCAGCCGACCCCAGACAGGGGCAGAAGCTTTCTTT.

The rearrangement joins TRBV20-1 to TRBJ2-7, with a tentative D call TRBD1 (6 bases). The CDR3 loop spans 13 amino acids. V dropped 5 bases and J dropped 6 bases, with 17 bases sitting between them. The V gene's germline CDR1 is DFQATT and CDR2 SNEGSKA (reference sequence). CDR3 residues: CSAGPYRESEQYF. The DNA for the CDR3 is TGCAGTGCTGGCCCGTACAGGGAGAGCGAGCAGTACTTC.

This clonotype has a count of ten or more. CDR3 protein: CSAMGRTGNTIYF. The CDR3 coding sequence is TGCAGTGCTATGGGCAGAACTGGAAACACCATATATTTT. The chain recombines TRBV20-1 with TRBJ1-3; D is unclear. Between the trimmed V and J ends, which lost 4 bases and 2 bases, there was a span of 9 bases. CDR3 length: 13 amino acids. Germline values: CDR1 DFQATT, CDR2 SNEGSKA (reference sequence).

This clonotype was seen repeatedly, ten times or more. The chain links TRBV7-2 to TRBJ2-3; 8 positions agree with TRBD1. Germline V gene lookup returns CDR1 SGHTA and CDR2 FQGNSA. The junction had 11 bases not matched to a gene; V was cut back by 7 bases and J by 14 bases. This CDR3 is 12 amino acids long. Here the CDR3 DNA reads TGTGCCAGCACCATACCGACAGGGGCCTGGTATTTT. Its protein is CASTIPTGAWYF.

This clonotype has at least ten counts. The chain links TRBV7-9 to TRBJ1-4; D call uncertain. Germline V CDR1 and CDR2: SEHNR, FQNEAQ (reference sequence). The CDR3 covers 11 residues. Trimming cost V 3 bases and J 7 bases, with 3 bases left between them. The CDR3 region is CASSFSEKLFF. The DNA for the CDR3 is TGTGCCAGCAGCTTCAGTGAAAAACTGTTTTTT.

This clonotype occurred many times. The V call is TRBV7-2, the J call TRBJ2-3; no clear D gene. The CDR3 extends over 13 amino acids. Trimming shortened V by 6 bases and J by 2 bases, and 9 bases separated the two germline ends. Germline assignment: CDR1 SGHTA and CDR2 FQGNSA. CDR3 DNA: TGTGCCAGCAGGCCAGGCTACACAGATACGCAGTATTTT. It codes for CASRPGYTDTQYF.